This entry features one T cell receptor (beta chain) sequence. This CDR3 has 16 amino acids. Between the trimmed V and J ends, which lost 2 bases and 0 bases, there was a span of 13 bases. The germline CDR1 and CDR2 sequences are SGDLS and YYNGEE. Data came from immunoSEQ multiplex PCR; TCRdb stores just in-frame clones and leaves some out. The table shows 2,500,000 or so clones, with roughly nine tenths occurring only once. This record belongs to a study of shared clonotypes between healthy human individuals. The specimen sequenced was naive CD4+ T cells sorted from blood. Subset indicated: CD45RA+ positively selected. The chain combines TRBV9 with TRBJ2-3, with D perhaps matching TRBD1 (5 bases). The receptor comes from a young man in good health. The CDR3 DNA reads TGTGCCAGCAGCGTGGATGGACAATCTAGCACAGATACGCAGTATTTT. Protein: CASSVDGQSSTDTQYF.